The source of this T cell receptor beta chain is a study of T-cell memory formation after mild COVID-19. This CDR3 spans 12 amino acids. Germline-derived CDR1 and CDR2 are ENHRY and SYGVKD. V lost 1 base and J 9 bases, leaving 7 bases between the germline ends. TCRdb itself ran the 5' RACE reads through MiXCR, one entry per CDR3 protein. Of some 320,000 distinct CDR3 sequences listed, roughly an eighth were seen once; the top ten hold under 25%. The TCR originated in a man between 18 and 35 years old who had mild COVID-19 (a few samples of this study predate the infection). Cell type and time point are not known. The chain recombines TRBV10-3 with TRBJ2-1; a weak D match, TRBD2 (5 bases). The specimen sequenced was PBMCs or a T cell subset sorted from them (not recorded which). DNA for the CDR3: TGTGCCATCAGTGAGTGGAGCGGTGAGCAGTTCTTC. Translated, it gives CAISEWSGEQFF.